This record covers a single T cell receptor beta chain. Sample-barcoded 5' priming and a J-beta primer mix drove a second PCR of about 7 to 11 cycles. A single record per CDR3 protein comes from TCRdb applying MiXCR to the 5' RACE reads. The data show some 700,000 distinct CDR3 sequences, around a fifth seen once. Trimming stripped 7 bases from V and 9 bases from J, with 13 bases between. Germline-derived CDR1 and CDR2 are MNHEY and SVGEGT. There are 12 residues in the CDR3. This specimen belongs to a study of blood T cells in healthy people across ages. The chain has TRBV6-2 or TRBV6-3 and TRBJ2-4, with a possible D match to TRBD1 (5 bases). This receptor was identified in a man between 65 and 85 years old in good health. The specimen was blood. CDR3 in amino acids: CASTDGHVIQYF. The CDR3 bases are TGTGCCAGCACCGACGGACATGTCATTCAGTACTTC.